The 3 T cell receptor beta chains reported below all come from one sample, sequenced in a study of blood T cell repertoires in COVID-19. The method was immunoSEQ multiplex PCR; TCRdb's version includes in-frame clones alone and lacks a portion of them. This sample has under 85,000 clones, with under 90% found just once. The sequencing sample was made of peripheral blood. These receptors were collected from a man in his fifties or sixties with COVID-19, enrolled during active disease.

This rearrangement joins TRBV4-1 to TRBJ1-1, with 10 bases aligning to TRBD1. CDR1 is MGHRA and CDR2 is YSYEKL in the germline V gene. This CDR3 comprises 15 residues. Trimming took 4 bases from V and 3 from J; bases not matched to a gene: 5. CDR3 bases: TGCGCCAGCAGCCCGGTTGGGACAGGGGACACTGAAGCTTTCTTT. Its protein is CASSPVGTGDTEAFF.

The rearrangement joins TRBV7-9 to TRBJ1-2; D not resolved. CDR1 is SEHNR, CDR2 FQNEAQ, per germline (reference sequence). V lost 7 bases to trimming and J lost 8 bases, with 11 bases between them. This CDR3 comprises 11 residues. The CDR3 DNA follows: TGTGCCAGCACCCTAAACGCGGGCTACACCTTC. The encoded protein is CASTLNAGYTF.

The chain has TRBV6-2 or TRBV6-3 and TRBJ1-1, with D perhaps TRBD1 (5 bases). V lost 4 bases, J lost 12 bases, and 18 bases lay in between. Germline V CDR1 and CDR2: MNHEY, SVGEGT. This CDR3 contains 13 residues. The CDR3: CASSWDLTAEPFF. As DNA, the CDR3 is TGTGCCAGCAGTTGGGATTTGACAGCTGAGCCTTTCTTT.